This T cell receptor beta chain came from a study of T cells in Graves' hyperthyroidism and ophthalmopathy. Looked up from germline, CDR1 is LNHNV and CDR2 is YYDKDF (reference sequence). This CDR3 contains 15 residues. The V gene lost 1 base and the J gene lost 2 bases, with 11 bases spanning the gap. The TCR beta CDR3 regions underwent amplification using RNA transcripts as the source. In the first-round RT-PCR of the TCR CDR3, the HTBI primer set was used. TCRdb fed the multiplex PCR reads into MiXCR, producing one record per CDR3 protein. This sample has 450,000 to 700,000 distinct CDR3 sequences; about 45% occur once, and the top ten carry around 8%.

Sequences were obtained from peripheral blood or thyroid tissue (not recorded which). V gene TRBV15 combines with J gene TRBJ1-2, with D possibly matching TRBD1 (5 bases). This TCR was sampled from a woman aged 18-35 years with Graves' hyperthyroidism. The CDR3 loop is CATSRGTPMNYGYTF. The CDR3 DNA reads as TGTGCCACCAGCAGAGGGACACCTATGAACTATGGCTACACCTTC.